This T cell receptor beta chain emerged from a study of control samples from healthy donors and cancer patients. TCRdb's copy holds only in-frame clones and misses some; the assay was immunoSEQ multiplex PCR. Of under 300,000 clones in the sample, approximately 80% were seen once. The V gene's germline CDR1 is DFQATT and CDR2 SNEGSKA (reference sequence). CDR3 length equals 17 residues. V lost 3 bases to trimming and J lost 6 bases; unmatched junction nucleotides: 10. The J gene is TRBJ2-1, the V gene TRBV20-1; TRBD2 aligns across 14 bases. This receptor was obtained from a woman aged 60-70 years with lung cancer. Sequenced: PBMCs. The CDR3, as DNA: TGCAGTGCTAGTGCATCAGGGACTAGCGGGAGTGGCAATGAGCAGTTCTTC. Protein: CSASASGTSGSGNEQFF.